These 17 T cell receptor beta chains were sequenced from one sample in a study of graft-versus-host responses after intestinal transplantation. Their antigens remain unidentified. This table comes from immunoSEQ multiplex PCR, and its TCRdb copy is limited to in-frame clones, with some not included. This table has 90,000 to 150,000 clones, over 85% appearing once. Sample: unstimulated CD4+ T cells sorted from spleen or lymph node cells, taken before intestinal transplant. Receptors originate from a human donor who received an intestinal transplant.

The genes are TRBV25-1 and TRBJ2-7; D may be TRBD1 or TRBD2 (5 bases each). There are 14 residues in the CDR3. Germline lookup yields CDR1 MGHDK and CDR2 SYGVNS. V was clipped by 8 bases and J by 4 bases, with 18 bases between them. The CDR3 protein is CASSKGPNTYEQYF. The CDR3 region has the DNA TGTGCCAGCTCAAAGGGACCGAACACATACGAGCAGTACTTC.

The V and J genes are TRBV6-5 and TRBJ1-3; D gene ambiguous. Germline V CDR1 and CDR2: MNHEY, SVGAGI. V was clipped by 2 bases and J by 4 bases, with 15 bases between them. This CDR3 has 16 residues. The CDR3 protein is CASSYGSAARGNTIYF. DNA of the CDR3: TGTGCCAGCAGTTACGGTTCAGCGGCCCGGGGAAACACCATATATTTT.

The rearrangement joins TRBV5-6 to TRBJ1-5; D unresolved. With 5 bases removed from V and 0 bases from J, the gap between germline ends came to 15 bases. This CDR3 has 16 residues. Per germline, CDR1 SGHDT and CDR2 YYEEEE. The CDR3 here is CASSLGPTFSNQPQHF. DNA of the CDR3: TGTGCCAGCAGTTTAGGGCCCACCTTTAGCAATCAGCCCCAGCATTTT.

V is TRBV11-2 and J is TRBJ1-2, with D possibly TRBD1 on 5 matching bases. The CDR3 contains 15 residues. Germline assignment: CDR1 SGHAT and CDR2 FQNNGV. V was pared by 4 bases and J by 0 bases, with 12 bases between. As DNA, the CDR3 is TGTGCCAGCAGCTCGATGGGGACCACTAACTATGGCTACACCTTC. It specifies CASSSMGTTNYGYTF. Filled out from reference TRBV11-2 and TRBJ1-2, the complete variable domain reads EAGVAQSPRYKIIEKRQSVAFWCNPISGHATLYWYQQILGQGPKLLIQFQNNGVVDDSQLPKDRFSAERLKGVDSTLKIQPAKLEDSAVYLCASSSMGTTNYGYTFGSGTRLTVV.

The chain is built from TRBV18 and TRBJ1-1, with D perhaps matching TRBD1 (6 bases). Trimming shortened V by 3 bases and J by 5 bases, and 16 bases separated the two germline ends. Per germline, CDR1 KGHSH and CDR2 LQKENI. The CDR3 length is 15 residues. This chain's CDR3 is CASSPYPGAATEAFF. As DNA, the CDR3 is TGTGCCAGCTCACCCTACCCGGGGGCAGCGACTGAAGCTTTCTTT. The full variable domain, with the rest looked up from reference TRBV18 and TRBJ1-1, is NAGVMQNPRHLVRRRGQEARLRCSPMKGHSHVYWYRQLPEEGLKFMVYLQKENIIDESGMPKERFSAEFPKEGPSILRIQQVVRGDSAAYFCASSPYPGAATEAFFGQGTRLTVV.

This clone has a single count. One end of the junction is discordant with germline, which a read error may explain. The chain combines TRBV7-7 with TRBJ2-2; 8 positions match TRBD2. This CDR3 region has 18 residues. Germline CDR1 reads SSHAT; CDR2 reads FNYEAQ (reference sequence). The CDR3 sequence is CASSLSRAGGAGAGELFF. The CDR3 DNA is TGTGCTAGCAGCTTAAGTCGTGCGGGGGGCGCTGGGGCCGGGGAGCTGTTTTTT.

As to this clone: One end of the junction fails to match germline, which may point to a read error. The chain recombines TRBV7-7 with TRBJ2-1, with D possibly called TRBD1 or TRBD2 (5 bases each). The CDR3 is made up of 17 amino acids. The germline gives CDR1 SSHAT, CDR2 FNYEAQ (reference sequence). The CDR3 loop is CASSFGLGTSSYNEQFF. CDR3 coding DNA: TGTGCTAGCAGCTTTGGCCTAGGGACGAGCTCCTACAATGAGCAGTTCTTC.

J is TRBJ1-5 and V is TRBV7-8; tentatively, D is TRBD1 (5 bases). The CDR3 length is 14 residues. Germline-derived CDR1 and CDR2 are SGHVS and FQNEAQ. The V gene lost 4 bases and the J gene lost 8 bases, with 15 bases spanning the gap. CDR3 sequence: CASSSGRPYKPQHF. CDR3 nucleotides: TGTGCCAGCAGCTCGGGACGGCCCTACAAGCCCCAGCATTTT. Combining the CDR3 with reference TRBV7-8 and TRBJ1-5 gives the whole variable domain GAGVSQSPRYKVAKRGQDVALRCDPISGHVSLFWYQQALGQGPEFLTYFQNEAQLDKSGLPSDRFFAERPEGSVSTLKIQRTQQEDSAVYLCASSSGRPYKPQHFGDGTRLSIL.

V and J are TRBV27 and TRBJ1-2, with D hard to call. The CDR3 consists of 15 residues. The V end was cut by 5 bases, the J end by 5 bases, with 18 bases between. Germline CDR1 is MNHEY and CDR2 is SMNVEV (reference sequence). CDR3 residues: CASSPRRVGGYGYTF. CDR3 nucleotide sequence: TGTGCCAGCAGTCCGCGAAGGGTTGGAGGGTATGGCTACACCTTC.

The chain recombines TRBV25-1 with TRBJ2-1; possibly TRBD2 for D (6 bases). Per germline, CDR1 MGHDK and CDR2 SYGVNS. The CDR3 runs to 13 residues. The V and J ends lost 4 bases and 9 bases respectively, with 13 bases between them. CDR3 amino acids: CASSGAGRGEQFF. The CDR3 DNA follows: TGTGCCAGCAGTGGGGCGGGGCGGGGTGAGCAGTTCTTC.

Here the CDR3 DNA reads TGTGCCAGCAAACAGGCGATTGGGACGTACGAGCAGTACTTC. This gives the protein CASKQAIGTYEQYF. V is TRBV6-6 and J is TRBJ2-7; D might be TRBD1 or TRBD2, each matching 5 bases. V lost 7 bases, J lost 4 bases, and 17 bases lay in between. This CDR3 region has 14 residues. Germline V lookup: CDR1 MNHNY, CDR2 SVGAGI (reference sequence).

The rearrangement uses TRBV27 and TRBJ2-1, with 13 bases identical to TRBD2. V lost 6 bases, J lost 4 bases, and 6 bases stayed unmatched. Germline V gene sequence: CDR1 MNHEY, CDR2 SMNVEV (reference sequence). The CDR3 is made up of 16 amino acids. The CDR3 coding sequence is TGTGCCAGCAGCCGACGGACTAGCGGGAGTTACAATGAGCAGTTCTTC. This codes for CASSRRTSGSYNEQFF.

The chain links TRBV2 to TRBJ2-3; D uncertain. V lost 4 bases and J 5 bases, leaving 4 bases between the germline ends. This CDR3 is 11 amino acids long. Germline V gene lookup returns CDR1 SNHLY and CDR2 FYNNEI. The CDR3: CASSGQDTQYF. CDR3 DNA: TGTGCCAGCAGTGGCCAAGATACGCAGTATTTT.

The V call is TRBV5-1, the J call TRBJ2-1; 7 bases are a match to TRBD1. Germline V gives CDR1 SGHRS, CDR2 YFSETQ. V gave up 3 bases and J gave up 8 bases; unmatched junction bases: 8. The CDR3 length is 14 residues. The CDR3 nucleotides read TGCGCCAGCAGCTATGGACAGGTTCGCGATGAGCAGTTCTTC. Its translation is CASSYGQVRDEQFF.

This chain uses TRBV30 with TRBJ2-7; D ambiguous. The CDR3 runs to 14 residues. The V end was cut by 4 bases, the J end by 3 bases, with 16 bases between. Germline V gives CDR1 GTSNPN, CDR2 SVGIG (reference sequence). The CDR3 DNA follows: TGTGCCTGGACCCCACCCGGGCAGGTCTACGAGCAGTACTTC. Its protein product is CAWTPPGQVYEQYF. The variable domain in full, completed from reference TRBV30 and TRBJ2-7, reads SQTIHQWPATLVQPVGSPLSLECTVEGTSNPNLYWYRQAAGRGLQLLFYSVGIGQISSEVPQNLSASRPQDRQFILSSKKLLLSDSGFYLCAWTPPGQVYEQYFGPGTRLTVT.

The V gene is TRBV10-3, the J gene TRBJ2-1; TRBD2 aligns across 7 bases. Losses at the gene ends were 2 bases for V and 4 bases for J; bases not matched to a gene: 11. This CDR3 has 17 amino acids. The germline CDR1 and CDR2 sequences are ENHRY and SYGVKD. The chain's CDR3 is CAISERFAGDLYNEQFF. CDR3 bases: TGTGCCATCAGTGAGCGGTTTGCGGGAGATCTGTACAATGAGCAGTTCTTC.

This chain uses TRBV6-5 with TRBJ2-7, with a possible D match to TRBD2 (6 bases). This CDR3 spans 15 amino acids. Trimming removed 2 bases from V and 6 bases from J, with 17 bases in between. Germline lookup yields CDR1 MNHEY and CDR2 SVGAGI. DNA of the CDR3: TGTGCCAGCAGTTACGATCGCGCGGGATCGAGCGAGCAGTACTTC. Translated: CASSYDRAGSSEQYF.